Listed below are T cell receptor beta chains from one sample, sequenced in a study of cytomegalovirus exposure and HLA in healthy donors. Profiling relied on immunoSEQ multiplex PCR, and the TCRdb table lists in-frame clones only, not all of them. The profile covers approximately 300,000 clones, with around 86% appearing a single time and over 0.8% taken by the ten largest. The sample taken for sequencing was PBMCs. These receptors were collected from a woman between 18 and 30 years old in good health and CMV-seronegative. The CDR3 runs from the conserved cysteine through the conserved F or W. The D gene is left open where the match is weak. Clone size appears in some rows only: once, few, many, or a class for an expanded clone.

V gene	D gene	J gene	clone size	CDR3 protein	CDR3 DNA
TRBV5-4	.	TRBJ2-5	.	CASSRAVAQSETQYF	TGTGCCAGCAGCCGGGCGGTAGCGCAGTCTGAGACCCAGTACTTC
TRBV11-2	.	TRBJ1-2	once	CASSLDRGYGYTF	TGTGCCAGCAGCTTAGACCGGGGTTATGGCTACACCTTC
TRBV5-1	TRBD2	TRBJ2-3	.	CASSSLAGGGADTQYF	TGCGCCAGCAGCTCCCTAGCGGGAGGCGGCGCAGATACGCAGTATTTT
TRBV7-2	.	TRBJ2-1	.	CASSLDGHRNHGEQFF	TGTGCCAGCAGCTTGGATGGACACCGAAATCATGGTGAGCAGTTCTTC
TRBV6-1	TRBD1	TRBJ1-5	.	CASSGQGASQPQHF	TGTGCCAGCAGTGGACAGGGGGCAAGTCAGCCCCAGCATTTT
TRBV7-2	.	TRBJ2-4	.	CASSLVQGRGDIQYF	TGTGCCAGCAGCTTAGTGCAGGGAAGGGGCGACATTCAGTACTTC
TRBV19	.	TRBJ1-4	.	CATTQGGLEKLFF	TGTGCCACCACCCAGGGCGGCCTCGAAAAACTGTTTTTT
TRBV28	.	TRBJ1-1	.	CASRGTGDTEAFF	TGTGCCAGCAGGGGAACCGGGGACACTGAAGCTTTCTTT
TRBV6-5	TRBD1	TRBJ2-2	.	CASRQGQETTGELFF	TGTGCCAGCAGACAAGGACAGGAGACCACCGGGGAGCTGTTTTTT
TRBV10-3	.	TRBJ2-5	.	CAIAPVKASADQETQYF	TGTGCCATCGCCCCGGTTAAAGCTAGCGCCGACCAAGAGACCCAGTACTTC
TRBV6-5	.	TRBJ2-7	.	CASSLSISYEQYF	TGTGCCAGCAGTCTGTCTATCTCCTACGAGCAGTACTTC
TRBV2	.	TRBJ1-3	.	CASRDRSSGNTIYF	TGTGCCAGCAGAGACAGAAGCTCTGGAAACACCATATATTTT
TRBV14	.	TRBJ2-2	.	CASSQDIQNTGELFF	TGTGCCAGCAGCCAAGATATACAGAACACCGGGGAGCTGTTTTTT
TRBV2	TRBD2	TRBJ2-1	.	CASSRTSGSLDEQFF	TGTGCCAGCAGTCGGACTAGCGGGAGCTTGGATGAGCAGTTCTTC
TRBV5-6	.	TRBJ2-1	once	CASSLERGYNEQFF	TGTGCCAGCAGCTTAGAACGGGGCTACAATGAGCAGTTCTTC
TRBV7-2	TRBD1	TRBJ1-1	.	CASSSDRGPTEAFF	TGTGCCAGCAGCTCAGACAGGGGGCCCACTGAAGCTTTCTTT
TRBV27	.	TRBJ2-3	.	CASSFERGWTDTQYF	TGTGCCAGCAGTTTCGAGAGGGGGTGGACAGATACGCAGTATTTT
TRBV6-4	TRBD2	TRBJ2-1	.	CASSPLAGGYYNEQFF	TGTGCCAGCAGCCCACTAGCGGGAGGATACTACAATGAGCAGTTCTTC
TRBV13	TRBD2	TRBJ2-5	.	CASTEGLAEETQYF	TGTGCCAGCACCGAAGGGCTAGCGGAAGAGACCCAGTACTTC
TRBV10-3	.	TRBJ2-7	.	CAAQRLGSYEQYF	TGTGCCGCCCAGAGACTAGGCAGCTACGAGCAGTACTTC
TRBV19	TRBD2	TRBJ2-7	.	CASSIYPQASGKQYF	TGTGCCAGTAGTATCTACCCCCAGGCTAGCGGTAAGCAGTACTTC
TRBV6-6	.	TRBJ2-5	.	CASSYWGRKETQYF	TGTGCCAGCAGTTACTGGGGGAGGAAAGAGACCCAGTACTTC
TRBV19	.	TRBJ2-2	.	CASTRLGTGELFF	TGTGCCAGTACGCGGTTGGGCACCGGGGAGCTGTTTTTT
TRBV4-2	TRBD1	TRBJ2-7	few	CASSQGWDRSYEQYF	TGTGCCAGCAGCCAAGGGTGGGACAGGTCCTACGAGCAGTACTTC
TRBV2	.	TRBJ2-2	.	CASSLYRDSLGDTGELFF	TGTGCCAGCAGTTTATACCGGGACTCCTTGGGGGACACCGGGGAGCTGTTTTTT
TRBV5-1	TRBD1	TRBJ1-5	.	CASSPDRGENQPQHF	TGCGCCAGCAGCCCCGACAGGGGCGAGAATCAGCCCCAGCATTTT
TRBV5-6	TRBD2	TRBJ2-7	.	CASTLREGLAGEVQYF	TGTGCCAGCACATTGAGGGAGGGGCTAGCGGGAGAAGTGCAGTACTTC
TRBV27	TRBD1	TRBJ1-5	.	CASSLRRDSLYSNQPQHF	TGTGCCAGCAGTTTACGTCGGGACAGCCTCTATAGCAATCAGCCCCAGCATTTT
TRBV27	TRBD1	TRBJ2-1	.	CASSSFAGGPYNEQFF	TGTGCCAGCAGTTCATTTGCAGGGGGTCCCTACAATGAGCAGTTCTTC
TRBV28	TRBD2	TRBJ2-5	.	CASSSRREGLETQYF	TGTGCCAGCAGTTCGCGACGGGAGGGGTTGGAGACCCAGTACTTC
TRBV6-5	TRBD2	TRBJ2-5	once	CAVGGETQYF	TGTGCCGTCGGGGGGGAGACCCAGTACTTC
TRBV7-9	TRBD1	TRBJ2-1	.	CASSSDRDNEQFF	TGTGCCAGCAGCTCCGACAGGGACAATGAGCAGTTCTTC
TRBV6-5	.	TRBJ1-1	.	CASSYTPGDTEAFF	TGTGCCAGCAGCTACACGCCAGGGGATACTGAAGCTTTCTTT
TRBV30	.	TRBJ1-1	.	CAWSAPSFSRVLSTEAFF	TGTGCCTGGAGTGCCCCCTCCTTCTCCAGGGTTTTGAGCACTGAAGCTTTCTTT
TRBV10-3	.	TRBJ2-7	.	CAIREQGTEQYF	TGTGCCATCAGAGAACAGGGAACCGAGCAGTACTTC
TRBV5-1	TRBD2	TRBJ2-5	few	CASSLEGEGTQYF	TGCGCCAGCAGCTTGGAAGGGGAGGGGACCCAGTACTTC
TRBV7-7	TRBD2	TRBJ2-1	.	CASSLAGAYNEQFF	TGTGCCAGCAGCTTGGCGGGAGCTTACAATGAGCAGTTCTTC
TRBV4-2	.	TRBJ1-1	.	CASSQAREVNTEAFF	TGTGCCAGCAGCCAAGCCCGGGAGGTCAACACTGAAGCTTTCTTT
TRBV19	TRBD2	TRBJ2-7	.	CASSIKIPSGSAYEQYF	TGTGCCAGTAGTATAAAGATCCCCAGCGGGAGCGCCTACGAGCAGTACTTC
TRBV7-2	.	TRBJ2-5	.	CASSLVGAGVQETQYF	TGTGCCAGCAGCTTAGTGGGGGCCGGGGTCCAAGAGACCCAGTACTTC
TRBV9	TRBD1	TRBJ1-1	.	CASSPTGQAKAFF	TGTGCCAGCAGCCCGACGGGACAGGCCAAAGCTTTCTTT
TRBV10-2	TRBD1	TRBJ2-7	.	CASRDHRTGDGQYF	TGCGCCAGCAGGGACCACCGGACAGGGGATGGGCAGTACTTC
TRBV28	.	TRBJ2-7	.	CASSLGSPGEQYF	TGTGCCAGCAGTTTGGGCAGCCCAGGAGAGCAGTACTTC
TRBV18	.	TRBJ1-5	.	CASSKDQRGGPQHF	TGTGCCAGCTCCAAAGATCAGCGGGGAGGGCCCCAGCATTTT
TRBV25-1	TRBD2	TRBJ2-2	.	CASSGLAGLIAGELFF	TGTGCCAGCTCGGGACTAGCGGGATTAATAGCCGGGGAGCTGTTTTTT
TRBV7-2	TRBD1	TRBJ2-7	.	CASSPRQGEQYF	TGTGCCAGCAGCCCCCGACAGGGCGAGCAGTACTTC
TRBV28	TRBD1	TRBJ1-2	.	CASSLGGQGSSYGYTF	TGTGCCAGCAGCCTAGGAGGACAGGGGTCGAGCTATGGCTACACCTTC
TRBV29-1	.	TRBJ2-3	.	CSVDRGLGTDTQYF	TGCAGCGTTGATCGGGGTCTCGGCACAGATACGCAGTATTTT
TRBV9	TRBD1	TRBJ1-1	.	CASSARQGFQTEAFF	TGTGCCAGCAGCGCTAGACAGGGGTTCCAAACTGAAGCTTTCTTT
TRBV14	.	TRBJ2-5	.	CASSHRPLVRKETQYF	TGTGCCAGCAGCCATCGGCCCCTAGTAAGGAAAGAGACCCAGTACTTC
TRBV13	TRBD2	TRBJ2-5	.	CASSPGTSGDQETQYF	TGTGCCAGCAGCCCCGGGACTAGCGGAGACCAAGAGACCCAGTACTTC
TRBV2	TRBD2	TRBJ2-1	.	CASSGAGDEQFF	TGTGCCAGCAGTGGGGCGGGGGATGAGCAGTTCTTC
TRBV9	.	TRBJ2-2	.	CASSGPTGELFF	TGTGCCAGCAGCGGGCCGACCGGGGAGCTGTTTTTT